This entry lists 5 T cell receptor beta chains sequenced from one sample in a study of T cell repertoires in cytomegalovirus infection. Via MiXCR, TCRdb re-called the reads, giving one row per CDR3 protein. This table holds some 130,000 distinct CDR3 sequences, about 10% found once. Sequencing was done on a sample of PBMCs. The source of these receptors is a human donor in good health (CMV status not recorded). Some clones in this sample may be carry-over from other donors' samples.

This clonotype has at least ten counts. The V call is TRBV20-1, the J call TRBJ2-5; 7 nucleotides line up with TRBD1. Germline V lookup: CDR1 DFQATT, CDR2 SNEGSKA (reference sequence). The CDR3 extends over 15 amino acids. Germline trimming cut 5 bases from V and 0 bases from J; bases unmatched to any gene: 9. In nucleotides, the CDR3 is TGCAGTGCTGAGGGGGCTTCGGGGAACCAAGAGACCCAGTACTTC. Translating gives CSAEGASGNQETQYF.

This clonotype has more than one count but fewer than ten. This chain links TRBV20-1 with TRBJ1-5; 12 bases match TRBD1. This CDR3 contains 15 residues. CDR1 DFQATT and CDR2 SNEGSKA come from the germline V gene (reference sequence). J gave up 3 bases and V 6 bases, and 6 bases lay outside the gene matches. CDR3 DNA: TGCAGTGCAATAGGGGACAGGGGGCCCAATCAGCCCCAGCATTTT. It yields the protein CSAIGDRGPNQPQHF.

This clonotype was recorded a few times. The chain carries TRBV20-1 and TRBJ1-1, with TRBD1 as a possible D gene (5 bases). V was cut by 7 bases and J by 11 bases, with 20 bases left in between. Germline CDR1 and CDR2: DFQATT and SNEGSKA (reference sequence). The CDR3 spans 12 residues. The CDR3: CSGIDSSVGAFF. CDR3 bases: TGCAGTGGCATAGACAGCTCGGTCGGGGCTTTCTTT.

This clonotype came up many times. V is TRBV28 and J is TRBJ1-2; 7 nucleotides align to TRBD1. V shed 5 bases and J 6 bases; nucleotides not matched to a gene: 12. The germline gives CDR1 MDHEN, CDR2 SYDVKM. The CDR3 contains 15 residues. The CDR3 protein is CASSQEIQGWDGYTF. The CDR3 nucleotides are TGTGCCAGCAGTCAAGAAATACAGGGGTGGGATGGCTACACCTTC.

The sample holds many counts of this clonotype. The genes are TRBV7-2 and TRBJ2-3, with 7 bases fitting TRBD1. Germline trimming cut 4 bases from V and 2 bases from J; bases unmatched to any gene: 3. Germline loops: CDR1 SGHTA, CDR2 FQGNSA. CDR3 length: 14 amino acids. CDR3 protein: CASSSDRFTDTQYF. The CDR3 DNA reads as TGTGCCAGCAGCTCGGACAGGTTCACAGATACGCAGTATTTT. The complete variable domain, with remaining parts taken from reference TRBV7-2 and TRBJ2-3, reads GAGVSQSPSNKVTEKGKDVELRCDPISGHTALYWYRQSLGQGLEFLIYFQGNSAPDKSGLPSDRFSAERTGGSVSTLTIQRTQQEDSAVYLCASSSDRFTDTQYFGPGTRLTVL.